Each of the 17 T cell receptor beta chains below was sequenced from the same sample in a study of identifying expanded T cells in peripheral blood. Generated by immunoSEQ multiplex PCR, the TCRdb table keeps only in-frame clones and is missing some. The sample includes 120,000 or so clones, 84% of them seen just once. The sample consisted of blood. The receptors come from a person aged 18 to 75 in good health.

CDR3 loop: CASSLDSGTATYEQYF. In DNA form, the CDR3 reads TGTGCCAGCAGCTTAGATTCGGGGACAGCCACCTACGAGCAGTACTTC. The rearrangement joins TRBV7-8 to TRBJ2-7; TRBD1 matches at 7 bases. With 1 base clipped from V and 2 bases from J, the junction kept 8 bases outside the gene matches. CDR3 length: 16 residues. Germline CDR1 SGHVS, CDR2 FQNEAQ.

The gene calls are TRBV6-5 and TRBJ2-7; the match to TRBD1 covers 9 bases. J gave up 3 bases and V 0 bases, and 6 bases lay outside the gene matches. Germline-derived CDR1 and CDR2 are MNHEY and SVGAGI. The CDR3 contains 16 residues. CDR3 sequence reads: CASSYSIRTGDYEQYF. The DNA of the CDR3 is TGTGCCAGCAGTTACTCGATACGGACAGGGGACTACGAGCAGTACTTC.

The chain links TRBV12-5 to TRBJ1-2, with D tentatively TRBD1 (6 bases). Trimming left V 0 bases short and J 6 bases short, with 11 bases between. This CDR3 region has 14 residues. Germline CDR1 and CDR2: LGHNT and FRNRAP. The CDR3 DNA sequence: TGTGCTAGTGGTTTGGTGTCAGGGGTCGATGGCTACACCTTC. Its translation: CASGLVSGVDGYTF.

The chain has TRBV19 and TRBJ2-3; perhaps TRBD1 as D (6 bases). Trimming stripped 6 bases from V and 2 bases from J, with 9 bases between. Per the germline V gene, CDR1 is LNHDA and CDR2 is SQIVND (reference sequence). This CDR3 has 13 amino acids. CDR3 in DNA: TGTGCCAGTAGGGGGGCCGTCACAGATACGCAGTATTTT. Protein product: CASRGAVTDTQYF.

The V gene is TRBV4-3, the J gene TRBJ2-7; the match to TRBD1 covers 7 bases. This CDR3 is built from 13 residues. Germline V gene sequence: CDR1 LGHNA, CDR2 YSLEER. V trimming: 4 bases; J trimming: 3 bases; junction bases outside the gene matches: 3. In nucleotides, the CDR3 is TGCGCCAGCAGCCGGGGACAGTTCTACGAGCAGTACTTC. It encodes CASSRGQFYEQYF.

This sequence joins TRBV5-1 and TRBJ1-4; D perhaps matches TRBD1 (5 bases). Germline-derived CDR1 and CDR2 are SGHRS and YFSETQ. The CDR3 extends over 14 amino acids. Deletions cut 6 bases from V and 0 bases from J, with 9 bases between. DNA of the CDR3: TGCGCCAGCAAGGAGACAGCAACTAATGAAAAACTGTTTTTT. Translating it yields CASKETATNEKLFF.

Written as DNA, the CDR3 is TGTGCCAGCAGCGTGACAGGGGGTAACACTGAAGCTTTCTTT. Translated: CASSVTGGNTEAFF. The chain joins TRBV9 to TRBJ1-1; TRBD1 aligns across 9 bases. Trimming removed 2 bases from V and 2 bases from J; junction bases left unmatched: 1. This CDR3 spans 14 amino acids. From germline, CDR1 is SGDLS and CDR2 YYNGEE.

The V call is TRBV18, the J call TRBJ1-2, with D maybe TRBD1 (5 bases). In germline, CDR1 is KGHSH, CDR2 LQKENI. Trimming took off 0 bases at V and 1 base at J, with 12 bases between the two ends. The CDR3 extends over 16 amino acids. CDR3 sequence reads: CASSPPGEAFNYGYTF. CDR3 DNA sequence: TGTGCCAGCTCACCACCAGGGGAGGCCTTTAACTATGGCTACACCTTC. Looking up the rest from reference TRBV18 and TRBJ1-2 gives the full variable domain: NAGVMQNPRHLVRRRGQEARLRCSPMKGHSHVYWYRQLPEEGLKFMVYLQKENIIDESGMPKERFSAEFPKEGPSILRIQQVVRGDSAAYFCASSPPGEAFNYGYTFGSGTRLTVV.

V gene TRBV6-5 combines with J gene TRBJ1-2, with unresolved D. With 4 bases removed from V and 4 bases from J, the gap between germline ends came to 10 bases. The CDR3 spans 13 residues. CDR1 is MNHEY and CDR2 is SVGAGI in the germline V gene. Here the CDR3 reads CASSFAWAYGYTF. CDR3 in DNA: TGTGCCAGCAGTTTCGCTTGGGCCTATGGCTACACCTTC.

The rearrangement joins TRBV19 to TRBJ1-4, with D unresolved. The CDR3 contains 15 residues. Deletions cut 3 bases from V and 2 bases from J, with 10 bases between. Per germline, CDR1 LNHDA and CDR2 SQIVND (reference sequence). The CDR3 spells CASSISTLTNEKLFF. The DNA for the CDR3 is TGTGCCAGTAGTATCTCAACACTTACTAATGAAAAACTGTTTTTT.

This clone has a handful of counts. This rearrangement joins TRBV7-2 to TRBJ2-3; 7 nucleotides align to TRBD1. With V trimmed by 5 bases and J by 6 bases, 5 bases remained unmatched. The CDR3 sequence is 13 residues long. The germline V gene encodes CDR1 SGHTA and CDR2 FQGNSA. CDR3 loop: CASSMTGSDTQYF. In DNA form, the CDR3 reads TGTGCCAGCAGCATGACAGGGTCCGATACGCAGTATTTT.

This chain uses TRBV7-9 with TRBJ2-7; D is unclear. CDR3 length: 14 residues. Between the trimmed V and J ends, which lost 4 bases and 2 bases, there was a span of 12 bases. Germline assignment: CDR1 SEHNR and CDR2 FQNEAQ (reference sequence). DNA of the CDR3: TGTGCCAGCAGCTCCGCCCTAAGGACCTACGAGCAGTACTTC. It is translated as CASSSALRTYEQYF.

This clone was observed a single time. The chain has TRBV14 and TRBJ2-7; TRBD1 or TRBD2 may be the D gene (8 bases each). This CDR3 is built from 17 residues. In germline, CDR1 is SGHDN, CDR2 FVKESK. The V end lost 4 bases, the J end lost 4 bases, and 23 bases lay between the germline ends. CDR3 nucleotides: TGTGCCAGCAGCCCCACAGGGGGTATAGCGGGGTTATACGAGCAGTACTTC. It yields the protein CASSPTGGIAGLYEQYF.

The CDR3 region has the DNA TGTGCCTCCCGCGGGGATAATATGGGCGGGGAGCTGTTTTTT. This sequence encodes CASRGDNMGGELFF. This chain joins TRBV28 and TRBJ2-2; maybe TRBD2 (6 bases). Germline CDR1 MDHEN, CDR2 SYDVKM. The CDR3 length is 14 residues. The V gene lost 11 bases and the J gene lost 7 bases, with 20 bases spanning the gap.

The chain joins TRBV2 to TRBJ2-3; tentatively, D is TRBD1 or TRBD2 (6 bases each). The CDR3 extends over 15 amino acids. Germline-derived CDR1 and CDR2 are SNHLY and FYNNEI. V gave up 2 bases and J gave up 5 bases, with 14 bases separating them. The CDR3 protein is CASSEYRGAGDTQYF. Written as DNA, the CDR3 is TGTGCCAGCAGTGAATATAGGGGGGCAGGAGATACGCAGTATTTT.

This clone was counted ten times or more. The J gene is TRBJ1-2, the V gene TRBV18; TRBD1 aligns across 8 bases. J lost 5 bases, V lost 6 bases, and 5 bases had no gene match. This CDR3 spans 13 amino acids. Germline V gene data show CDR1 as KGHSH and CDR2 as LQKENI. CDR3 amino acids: CASSSDRGYGYTF. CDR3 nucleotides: TGTGCCAGCTCGTCAGACAGGGGTTATGGCTACACCTTC.

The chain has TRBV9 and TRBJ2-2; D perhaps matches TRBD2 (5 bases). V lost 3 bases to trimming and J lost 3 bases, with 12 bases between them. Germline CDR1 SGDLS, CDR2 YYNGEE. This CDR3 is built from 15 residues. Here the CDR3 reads CASSGSSGYTGELFF. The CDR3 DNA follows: TGTGCCAGCAGCGGTAGCTCGGGGTACACCGGGGAGCTGTTTTTT.